This is a list of T cell receptor beta chains from one sample in a study of T-cell reconstitution after alpha-beta-depleted transplantation in children. TCRdb fed the PCR reads into MiXCR, producing one record per CDR3 protein. The data contain 400,000 to 550,000 distinct CDR3 sequences, more than 9% of them singletons. Sequences were derived from PBMCs, sampled before TCRalphabeta/CD19-depleted stem cell transplant. The receptors here all came from a child between 2 and 9 years old with inherited bone marrow failure, due to receive a stem cell transplant. The CDR3 runs from the conserved cysteine through the conserved F or W. The order of the fields is D gene, V gene, J gene, clone size, CDR3 protein, CDR3 DNA. A D gene is named only where the DNA matches it firmly. Not all rows give a size; the values are once, few, many and, for expanded clones, a class.

D gene: -
V gene: TRBV7-2
J gene: TRBJ2-5
clone size: -
CDR3 protein: CASSARWAKSQETQYF
CDR3 DNA: TGTGCCAGCAGCGCCCGGTGGGCCAAATCCCAAGAGACCCAGTACTTC

D gene: TRBD1
V gene: TRBV27
J gene: TRBJ1-6
clone size: many
CDR3 protein: CASSLGQNSPLHF
CDR3 DNA: TGTGCCAGCAGTTTGGGACAGAATTCACCCCTCCACTTT

D gene: -
V gene: TRBV7-9
J gene: TRBJ2-7
clone size: -
CDR3 protein: CASSLARGSYYEQYF
CDR3 DNA: TGTGCCAGCAGCTTAGCCAGGGGAAGCTACTACGAGCAGTACTTC

D gene: TRBD1
V gene: TRBV20-1
J gene: TRBJ1-6
clone size: -
CDR3 protein: CSASAGGNSPLHF
CDR3 DNA: TGCAGTGCTAGCGCAGGGGGAAATTCACCCCTCCACTTT

D gene: TRBD2
V gene: TRBV7-2
J gene: TRBJ2-5
clone size: few
CDR3 protein: CASSPGFAGVAETQYF
CDR3 DNA: TGTGCCAGCAGCCCTGGATTTGCGGGAGTAGCAGAGACCCAGTACTTC

D gene: TRBD2
V gene: TRBV20-1
J gene: TRBJ2-7
clone size: many
CDR3 protein: CSAIVAGGRYF
CDR3 DNA: TGCAGTGCTATTGTAGCGGGAGGTCGGTACTTC

D gene: -
V gene: TRBV14
J gene: TRBJ1-3
clone size: few
CDR3 protein: CASSQDQAFSGNTIYF
CDR3 DNA: TGTGCCAGCAGCCAAGATCAGGCTTTCTCTGGAAACACCATATATTTT

D gene: TRBD1
V gene: TRBV4-3
J gene: TRBJ2-1
clone size: once
CDR3 protein: CASSQWTGLSDNEQFF
CDR3 DNA: TGCGCCAGCAGCCAATGGACAGGACTCTCGGACAATGAGCAGTTCTTC

D gene: TRBD1
V gene: TRBV5-1
J gene: TRBJ1-1
clone size: -
CDR3 protein: CASSLGDRVGTEAFF
CDR3 DNA: TGCGCCAGCAGCTTGGGGGACAGGGTTGGCACTGAAGCTTTCTTT

D gene: -
V gene: TRBV20-1
J gene: TRBJ2-5
clone size: many
CDR3 protein: CSATSSGSQETQYF
CDR3 DNA: TGCAGTGCTACCAGCAGCGGGTCCCAAGAGACCCAGTACTTC

D gene: TRBD1
V gene: TRBV18
J gene: TRBJ1-1
clone size: -
CDR3 protein: CANSPGGDTEAFF
CDR3 DNA: TGTGCCAACTCACCAGGGGGGGACACTGAAGCTTTCTTT

D gene: -
V gene: TRBV29-1
J gene: TRBJ2-7
clone size: many
CDR3 protein: CSVEGGTLFPYEQYF
CDR3 DNA: TGCAGCGTTGAAGGAGGGACATTATTCCCCTACGAGCAGTACTTC

D gene: -
V gene: TRBV11-2
J gene: TRBJ2-3
clone size: many
CDR3 protein: CASSLYPLSGSAADTQYF
CDR3 DNA: TGTGCCAGCAGCTTATACCCCCTGTCCGGGAGTGCCGCAGATACGCAGTATTTT

D gene: TRBD2
V gene: TRBV5-1
J gene: TRBJ2-7
clone size: many
CDR3 protein: CASSLEASGSFYEQYF
CDR3 DNA: TGCGCCAGCAGCTTGGAGGCTAGCGGGTCATTCTACGAGCAGTACTTC

D gene: TRBD2
V gene: TRBV2
J gene: TRBJ2-7
clone size: -
CDR3 protein: CASSRLQREEEQYF
CDR3 DNA: TGTGCCAGCAGTCGCTTACAGCGGGAGGAAGAGCAGTACTTC

D gene: -
V gene: TRBV7-6
J gene: TRBJ1-6
clone size: many
CDR3 protein: CASSEIGGRSPLHF
CDR3 DNA: TGTGCCAGCAGTGAAATTGGGGGTCGCTCACCCCTCCACTTT

D gene: -
V gene: TRBV9
J gene: TRBJ2-7
clone size: once
CDR3 protein: CASSVEQDPYEQYF
CDR3 DNA: TGTGCCAGCAGCGTAGAACAGGACCCCTACGAGCAGTACTTC

D gene: TRBD2
V gene: TRBV4-2
J gene: TRBJ2-7
clone size: many
CDR3 protein: CASSQERTSGYYEQYF
CDR3 DNA: TGTGCCAGCAGCCAAGAAAGGACTAGCGGGTACTACGAGCAGTACTTC

D gene: TRBD1
V gene: TRBV20-1
J gene: TRBJ1-1
clone size: many
CDR3 protein: CSASPKGDSLFLNTEAFF
CDR3 DNA: TGCAGTGCTAGTCCTAAGGGGGACAGCCTGTTCCTGAACACTGAAGCTTTCTTT

D gene: -
V gene: TRBV10-2
J gene: TRBJ2-6
clone size: many
CDR3 protein: CASSGGAGANVLTF
CDR3 DNA: TGCGCCAGCAGTGGGGGGGCAGGGGCCAACGTCCTGACTTTC

D gene: TRBD2
V gene: TRBV20-1
J gene: TRBJ2-1
clone size: many
CDR3 protein: CSATRPGLGYNEQFF
CDR3 DNA: TGCAGTGCCACACGACCGGGACTAGGCTACAATGAGCAGTTCTTC

D gene: -
V gene: TRBV7-2
J gene: TRBJ1-2
clone size: many
CDR3 protein: CASAMGGQGFSSTF
CDR3 DNA: TGTGCCAGCGCAATGGGGGGACAAGGGTTTAGTAGTACCTTC

D gene: -
V gene: TRBV19
J gene: TRBJ2-1
clone size: few
CDR3 protein: CASSIYNNEQFF
CDR3 DNA: TGTGCCAGTAGTATCTATAACAATGAGCAGTTCTTC

D gene: TRBD2
V gene: TRBV5-4
J gene: TRBJ2-1
clone size: -
CDR3 protein: CASRPTGGSSYNEQFF
CDR3 DNA: TGTGCCAGCAGGCCTACGGGCGGGAGCTCCTACAATGAGCAGTTCTTC

D gene: -
V gene: TRBV12-3/TRBV12-4
J gene: TRBJ1-1
clone size: many
CDR3 protein: CASSLITLRENTEAFF
CDR3 DNA: TGTGCCAGCAGTCTAATCACCCTCAGGGAGAACACTGAAGCTTTCTTT

D gene: -
V gene: TRBV20-1
J gene: TRBJ2-7
clone size: many
CDR3 protein: CSLGLGARNYEQYF
CDR3 DNA: TGCAGTCTTGGCCTCGGGGCTAGAAACTACGAGCAGTACTTC

D gene: -
V gene: TRBV20-1
J gene: TRBJ2-1
clone size: many
CDR3 protein: CSAFSGPGVNEQFF
CDR3 DNA: TGCAGTGCCTTCAGCGGGCCAGGGGTCAATGAGCAGTTCTTC

D gene: -
V gene: TRBV29-1
J gene: TRBJ1-2
clone size: few
CDR3 protein: CSVEELALVQGKKPNYGYTF
CDR3 DNA: TGCAGCGTTGAAGAACTGGCCCTTGTACAGGGCAAGAAGCCTAACTATGGCTACACCTTC

D gene: TRBD2
V gene: TRBV11-2
J gene: TRBJ2-1
clone size: many
CDR3 protein: CASSLYRGPPTSGPYNEQFF
CDR3 DNA: TGTGCCAGCAGCTTATATCGAGGCCCACCGACTAGCGGCCCCTACAATGAGCAGTTCTTC

D gene: -
V gene: TRBV6-2/TRBV6-3
J gene: TRBJ2-1
clone size: -
CDR3 protein: CASSYFRLGNEQFF
CDR3 DNA: TGTGCCAGCAGTTACTTTCGACTGGGCAATGAGCAGTTCTTC

D gene: -
V gene: TRBV6-1
J gene: TRBJ2-6
clone size: many
CDR3 protein: CASSPLGSGANVLTF
CDR3 DNA: TGTGCCAGCAGCCCACTAGGCTCTGGGGCCAACGTCCTGACTTTC

D gene: -
V gene: TRBV27
J gene: TRBJ2-6
clone size: few
CDR3 protein: CASSLYGTGANVLTF
CDR3 DNA: TGTGCCAGCAGTTTATATGGAACTGGGGCCAACGTCCTGACTTTC

D gene: -
V gene: TRBV6-5
J gene: TRBJ2-4
clone size: many
CDR3 protein: CASSYSVSRDLQYF
CDR3 DNA: TGTGCCAGCAGTTATTCGGTTTCGCGAGACCTTCAGTACTTC

D gene: -
V gene: TRBV7-9
J gene: TRBJ2-7
clone size: few
CDR3 protein: CASSATGDSSYEQYF
CDR3 DNA: TGTGCCAGCAGCGCAACAGGAGATAGCTCCTACGAGCAGTACTTC

D gene: -
V gene: TRBV6-6
J gene: TRBJ2-5
clone size: many
CDR3 protein: CASIFAGTPYF
CDR3 DNA: TGTGCCAGCATCTTTGCGGGGACCCCCTACTTC

D gene: -
V gene: TRBV25-1
J gene: TRBJ2-7
clone size: few
CDR3 protein: CASSDGTPEQYF
CDR3 DNA: TGTGCCAGCAGTGATGGGACTCCCGAGCAGTACTTC

D gene: TRBD2
V gene: TRBV15
J gene: TRBJ2-1
clone size: many
CDR3 protein: CATSRGLAGDYNEQFF
CDR3 DNA: TGTGCCACCAGCAGAGGACTAGCGGGAGATTACAATGAGCAGTTCTTC

D gene: TRBD2
V gene: TRBV12-3/TRBV12-4
J gene: TRBJ2-3
clone size: -
CDR3 protein: CASSTPRTSGRGSSDTQYF
CDR3 DNA: TGTGCCAGCAGTACCCCCAGGACTAGTGGGAGGGGATCGTCGGATACGCAGTATTTT

D gene: TRBD1
V gene: TRBV29-1
J gene: TRBJ1-2
clone size: few
CDR3 protein: CSALGDSPGYTF
CDR3 DNA: TGCAGCGCTTTGGGGGACAGTCCTGGCTACACCTTC

D gene: -
V gene: TRBV5-1
J gene: TRBJ2-1
clone size: many
CDR3 protein: CASSLGDTSSYNEQFF
CDR3 DNA: TGCGCCAGCAGCTTGGGGGACACTAGCTCCTACAATGAGCAGTTCTTC

D gene: TRBD1
V gene: TRBV4-3
J gene: TRBJ2-7
clone size: many
CDR3 protein: CASSQDLRQGVHYEQYF
CDR3 DNA: TGCGCCAGCAGCCAAGATCTTAGACAGGGGGTCCACTACGAGCAGTACTTC

D gene: TRBD2
V gene: TRBV20-1
J gene: TRBJ2-1
clone size: many
CDR3 protein: CSARGREGPFF
CDR3 DNA: TGCAGTGCTAGAGGGCGGGAGGGACCGTTCTTC

D gene: TRBD1
V gene: TRBV5-4
J gene: TRBJ2-1
clone size: -
CDR3 protein: CASAGAGGDLSSYNEQFF
CDR3 DNA: TGTGCCAGTGCGGGCGCAGGGGGCGACCTGAGCTCCTACAATGAGCAGTTCTTC

D gene: TRBD2
V gene: TRBV12-3/TRBV12-4
J gene: TRBJ2-7
clone size: -
CDR3 protein: CASSWGLAGSEQYF
CDR3 DNA: TGTGCCAGCAGTTGGGGACTAGCGGGATCCGAGCAGTACTTC

D gene: TRBD2
V gene: TRBV28
J gene: TRBJ2-3
clone size: few
CDR3 protein: CASVQGLADTDTQYF
CDR3 DNA: TGTGCCAGCGTCCAGGGACTAGCGGATACAGATACGCAGTATTTT

D gene: TRBD1
V gene: TRBV15
J gene: TRBJ2-5
clone size: few
CDR3 protein: CATSRTRDRGRGLKTQYF
CDR3 DNA: TGTGCCACCAGCCGAACGAGGGACAGGGGAAGGGGATTGAAGACCCAGTACTTC

D gene: -
V gene: TRBV3-1
J gene: TRBJ2-2
clone size: many
CDR3 protein: CASSQVKGVGNTGELFF
CDR3 DNA: TGTGCCAGCAGCCAAGTGAAGGGGGTGGGAAACACCGGGGAGCTGTTTTTT

D gene: -
V gene: TRBV7-7
J gene: TRBJ2-2
clone size: few
CDR3 protein: CASRAHAGELFF
CDR3 DNA: TGTGCCAGCAGGGCCCACGCCGGGGAGCTGTTTTTT

D gene: TRBD1
V gene: TRBV29-1
J gene: TRBJ1-1
clone size: many
CDR3 protein: CSVEEDRAFEAFF
CDR3 DNA: TGCAGCGTTGAGGAGGACAGGGCCTTTGAAGCTTTCTTT